These 28 T cell receptor beta chains were all obtained from the same sample, sequenced in a study of T cell responses to AZD1222 COVID-19 vaccine. Sequencing was performed with immunoSEQ multiplex PCR; in TCRdb, only in-frame clones are kept and a portion is missing. Its table lists more than 110,000 clones. Sequencing was carried out using peripheral blood. Every receptor here comes from an adult in good health.

The chain employs TRBV7-2 and TRBJ1-1; D is uncertain. Between the trimmed V and J ends, which lost 1 base and 6 bases, there was a span of 15 bases. CDR1 and CDR2 from the germline V gene are SGHTA and FQGNSA. This CDR3 comprises 15 residues. In nucleotides, the CDR3 is TGTGCCAGCAGCTTAGGGTACACAAGGATGGCTGAAGCTTTCTTT. This encodes CASSLGYTRMAEAFF.

The chain couples TRBV27 to TRBJ1-6; 9 bases agree with TRBD1. CDR1 and CDR2 (germline): MNHEY, SMNVEV (reference sequence). The CDR3 is made up of 14 amino acids. With 4 bases clipped from V and 7 bases from J, the junction kept 2 bases outside the gene matches. This CDR3 reads CASSSDRGNSPLHF. CDR3 bases: TGTGCCAGCAGTTCGGACAGGGGAAATTCACCCCTCCACTTT.

The chain recombines TRBV24-1 with TRBJ2-1, with D possibly being TRBD2 (5 bases). This CDR3 has 16 amino acids. Germline loops: CDR1 KGHDR, CDR2 SFDVKD. Trimming removed 4 bases at V and 4 bases at J, with 16 bases between. The CDR3 loop is CATSEPEGTSYNEQFF. CDR3 in DNA: TGTGCCACCAGTGAGCCCGAGGGCACCTCATACAATGAGCAGTTCTTC.

The chain has TRBV5-6 and TRBJ1-1; D is undetermined. The CDR3 totals 12 residues. V gave up 5 bases and J gave up 5 bases, with 10 bases separating them. CDR1 SGHDT and CDR2 YYEEEE come from the germline V gene. The CDR3 reads CASSRTRTEAFF. The CDR3 region has the DNA TGTGCCAGCAGTAGGACCCGGACTGAAGCTTTCTTT.

The genes are TRBV9 and TRBJ2-2, with D tentatively TRBD1 or TRBD2 (5 bases each). CDR1 SGDLS and CDR2 YYNGEE come from the germline V gene. The CDR3 loop spans 15 amino acids. With 0 bases removed from V and 7 bases from J, the gap between germline ends came to 13 bases. This CDR3 reads CASSVDPGRGGELFF. The CDR3 bases are TGTGCCAGCAGCGTAGACCCGGGGCGCGGCGGGGAGCTGTTTTTT.

The chain recombines TRBV4-1 with TRBJ1-4; D remains ambiguous. Germline loops: CDR1 MGHRA, CDR2 YSYEKL. The CDR3 contains 15 residues. Trimming removed 1 base from V and 7 bases from J, with 13 bases in between. In nucleotides, the CDR3 is TGCGCCAGCAGCCAAGTTGCCGGGGTGGGTGAAAAACTGTTTTTT. Translating gives CASSQVAGVGEKLFF.

The CDR3 DNA is TGCGCCAGCAGCGAGTATAGCACAGATACGCAGTATTTT. Translated: CASSEYSTDTQYF. The gene calls are TRBV5-1 and TRBJ2-3; no definite D call. Germline V gives CDR1 SGHRS, CDR2 YFSETQ. Trimming stripped 4 bases from V and 0 bases from J, with 6 bases between. CDR3 length: 13 residues.

This chain uses TRBV5-4 with TRBJ2-4, with a weak D call TRBD1 (6 bases). There are 16 residues in the CDR3. Germline V CDR1 and CDR2: SGHNT, YYREEE (reference sequence). Trimming removed 0 bases from V and 4 bases from J, with 14 bases in between. The CDR3 nucleotides read TGTGCCAGCAGCTTGGTAGCCCGGGACAAGAAAAACATTCAGTACTTC. This gives the protein CASSLVARDKKNIQYF.

This chain uses TRBV19 with TRBJ1-6, with 7 bases identical to TRBD1. The CDR3 runs 14 residues. Germline V gene data show CDR1 as LNHDA and CDR2 as SQIVND (reference sequence). V was pared by 5 bases and J by 10 bases, with 8 bases of the junction left unmatched. CDR3 region: CASSDRALESPLHF. In DNA, the CDR3 is TGTGCCAGTAGTGACAGGGCCCTTGAGTCACCCCTCCACTTT.

The gene calls are TRBV11-2 and TRBJ1-1; 11 bases line up with TRBD1. This CDR3 has 16 amino acids. The germline V gene has CDR1 SGHAT and CDR2 FQNNGV. The V and J ends lost 2 bases and 1 base, in that order; junction bases with no gene match: 3. CDR3 coding DNA: TGTGCCAGCAGCTTACGGGGACAGGGGGAGAACACTGAAGCTTTCTTT. As protein: CASSLRGQGENTEAFF.

The chain links TRBV5-1 to TRBJ1-6, with D perhaps matching TRBD1 (5 bases). CDR1 SGHRS and CDR2 YFSETQ come from the germline V gene. The CDR3 covers 16 residues. Trimming shortened V by 1 base and J by 7 bases, and 15 bases separated the two germline ends. CDR3 residues: CASSLNVGGENSPLHF. The CDR3 DNA reads TGCGCCAGCAGCTTGAACGTCGGGGGGGAGAATTCACCCCTCCACTTT.

The genes are TRBV3-1 (or the pseudogene TRBV3-2) and TRBJ1-1; weak D call: TRBD1 (5 bases). Germline CDR1 and CDR2: LGHDT and YNNKEL (reference sequence). The CDR3 sequence is 16 residues long. Trimming shortened V by 4 bases and J by 0 bases, and 15 bases separated the two germline ends. The CDR3 DNA reads as TGTGCCAGCAGCCTCGGGGTAGGGGAACTGAACACTGAAGCTTTCTTT. Its translation is CASSLGVGELNTEAFF.

CDR3 sequence (DNA): TGCGCCAGCAGCCACGGCTGGGATCAGGGGGTTTATACGCAGTATTTT. It yields the protein CASSHGWDQGVYTQYF. This chain connects TRBV4-1 to TRBJ2-3, with TRBD1 identical over 7 bases. This CDR3 contains 16 residues. CDR1 is MGHRA, CDR2 YSYEKL, per germline. Trimming took 3 bases from V and 7 from J; bases not matched to a gene: 13.

This chain joins TRBV3-1 (or the pseudogene TRBV3-2) and TRBJ1-5; D possibly corresponds to TRBD1 (5 bases). The CDR3 totals 15 residues. Germline CDR1 reads LGHDT; CDR2 reads YNNKEL (reference sequence). Between the trimmed V and J ends, which lost 2 bases and 3 bases, there was a span of 11 bases. The DNA of the CDR3 is TGTGCCAGCAGCCAAACGGGGCGGACCAATCAGCCCCAGCATTTT. This gives the protein CASSQTGRTNQPQHF.

The chain links TRBV9 to TRBJ2-1, with D maybe TRBD2 (6 bases). The CDR3 extends over 13 amino acids. V shed 5 bases and J shed 0 bases, with 6 bases lying between them. CDR1 is SGDLS and CDR2 is YYNGEE in the germline V gene. CDR3 loop: CASRGGSYNEQFF. Here the CDR3 DNA reads TGTGCCAGCAGGGGGGGCTCCTACAATGAGCAGTTCTTC.

The chain combines TRBV30 with TRBJ2-1, with 8 positions matching TRBD1. Germline V gives CDR1 GTSNPN, CDR2 SVGIG (reference sequence). V shed 1 base and J 10 bases; nucleotides not matched to a gene: 6. The CDR3 totals 13 residues. CDR3 sequence: CAWSDFRGREQFF. The CDR3 nucleotides read TGTGCCTGGAGTGATTTCAGGGGGCGAGAGCAGTTCTTC. Full variable domain (outside the CDR3, taken from reference TRBV30 and TRBJ2-1): SQTIHQWPATLVQPVGSPLSLECTVEGTSNPNLYWYRQAAGRGLQLLFYSVGIGQISSEVPQNLSASRPQDRQFILSSKKLLLSDSGFYLCAWSDFRGREQFFGPGTRLTVL.

The chain carries TRBV5-4 and TRBJ1-2; D unresolved. The CDR3 has 14 amino acids. V lost 2 bases and J 4 bases, leaving 12 bases between the germline ends. Germline CDR1 and CDR2: SGHNT and YYREEE (reference sequence). CDR3 loop: CASSFDDYTYGYTF. CDR3 in DNA: TGTGCCAGCAGCTTTGATGATTACACCTATGGCTACACCTTC.

This sequence joins TRBV27 and TRBJ2-1; unclear D gene. The CDR3 has 11 amino acids. Trimming took 3 bases from V and 9 from J, leaving 6 bases between them. Germline CDR1 reads MNHEY; CDR2 reads SMNVEV (reference sequence). The CDR3 loop is CASSLLGEQFF. DNA of the CDR3: TGTGCCAGCAGTTTGTTAGGTGAGCAGTTCTTC.

The genes are TRBV6-2 or TRBV6-3 and TRBJ1-6; no clear D. From germline, CDR1 is MNHEY and CDR2 SVGEGT. The V gene lost 2 bases and the J gene lost 2 bases, with 1 base spanning the gap. The CDR3 covers 13 residues. The CDR3 region is CASSYAYNSPLHF. For the CDR3, the DNA is TGTGCCAGCAGTTACGCCTATAATTCACCCCTCCACTTT.

The V gene is TRBV4-2, the J gene TRBJ2-7, with 7 positions matching TRBD2. CDR3 length: 16 amino acids. Trimming removed 0 bases from V and 0 bases from J; junction bases left unmatched: 5. The germline V gene encodes CDR1 LGHNA and CDR2 YNFKEQ. The CDR3 loop reads CASSQDPAGYSYEQYF. The CDR3 nucleotides are TGTGCCAGCAGCCAAGATCCAGCGGGGTACTCCTACGAGCAGTACTTC.

This chain connects TRBV5-6 to TRBJ2-6; D unclear. V was pared by 1 base and J by 2 bases, with 7 bases between. The CDR3 runs 15 residues. Per the germline V gene, CDR1 is SGHDT and CDR2 is YYEEEE. The CDR3 DNA follows: TGTGCCAGCAGCTTGCGGCCGGCTGGGGCCAACGTCCTGACTTTC. Its protein is CASSLRPAGANVLTF.

The chain combines TRBV5-1 with TRBJ2-2, with D perhaps matching TRBD1 (6 bases). V was cut by 1 base and J by 3 bases, with 10 bases left in between. CDR1 SGHRS and CDR2 YFSETQ come from the germline V gene. There are 15 residues in the CDR3. Here the CDR3 DNA reads TGCGCCAGCAGCTTGCCCAGGACAGACACCGGGGAGCTGTTTTTT. Translating it yields CASSLPRTDTGELFF.

The gene calls are TRBV7-6 and TRBJ1-1; 7 bases are a match to TRBD1. CDR3 length: 15 residues. Germline CDR1 SGHVS, CDR2 FNYEAQ. J was trimmed by 0 bases and V by 4 bases; bases with no gene match: 5. CDR3 DNA: TGTGCCAGCAGCTCTGGACAGGCGATGAACACTGAAGCTTTCTTT. It yields the protein CASSSGQAMNTEAFF.

The V and J genes are TRBV9 and TRBJ1-2; D gene unclear. The CDR3 is made up of 17 amino acids. Trimming removed 2 bases at V and 2 bases at J, with 19 bases between. The V gene's germline CDR1 is SGDLS and CDR2 YYNGEE. The CDR3 loop reads CASSVSTRHTSNYGYTF. DNA for the CDR3: TGTGCCAGCAGCGTCTCGACCCGTCATACGTCGAACTATGGCTACACCTTC.

The genes are TRBV7-9 and TRBJ2-2, with 8 positions matching TRBD2. Losses at the gene ends were 2 bases for V and 1 base for J; bases not matched to a gene: 3. This CDR3 comprises 16 residues. CDR1 and CDR2 (germline): SEHNR, FQNEAQ (reference sequence). The CDR3 region is CASSLRGLGNTGELFF. CDR3 in DNA: TGTGCCAGCAGCTTAAGGGGACTAGGGAACACCGGGGAGCTGTTTTTT.

The CDR3 loop is CASSPPGRHTYEQYF. The CDR3 nucleotides are TGTGCCAGCAGCCCCCCGGGCCGACATACCTACGAGCAGTACTTC. The gene calls are TRBV6-5 and TRBJ2-7; D not resolved. This CDR3 spans 15 amino acids. Trimming removed 6 bases at V and 2 bases at J, with 17 bases between. Germline V lookup: CDR1 MNHEY, CDR2 SVGAGI.

V and J are TRBV3-1 (or the pseudogene TRBV3-2) and TRBJ2-3, with a possible D match to TRBD1 (8 bases). The CDR3 sequence is 17 residues long. Germline V gives CDR1 LGHDT, CDR2 YNNKEL (reference sequence). The V gene lost 4 bases and the J gene lost 2 bases, with 19 bases spanning the gap. The CDR3 region is CASSPDRGGEPTDTQYF. The CDR3 DNA follows: TGTGCCAGCAGCCCCGACAGGGGAGGGGAGCCCACAGATACGCAGTATTTT.

The V gene is TRBV28, the J gene TRBJ2-3; no firm D call. V was pared by 3 bases and J by 1 base, with 14 bases between. This CDR3 comprises 16 residues. Germline CDR1 is MDHEN and CDR2 is SYDVKM. For the CDR3, the DNA is TGTGCCAGCAGTTTTGGAAGGGTTTACGGCACAGATACGCAGTATTTT. Translated: CASSFGRVYGTDTQYF.